This T cell receptor beta chain was obtained from a study of T cells in Graves' hyperthyroidism and ophthalmopathy. Study-wide background: Peripheral blood was acquired at first diagnosis, ahead of any therapy whatsoever. Study-level results: A model using 13 V-J features told ophthalmopathy apart from stable hyperthyroidism.

With V trimmed by 4 bases and J by 2 bases, 3 bases remained unmatched. The germline CDR1 and CDR2 sequences are MNHEY and SVGEGT. CDR3 length: 16 residues. RNA transcripts gave rise to amplified TCR beta CDR3 regions. The HTBI primer set was used in a first-round RT-PCR of the TCR CDR3. TCRdb independently ran MiXCR on the multiplex PCR reads; one entry per CDR3 protein. Among approximately 370,000 distinct CDR3 sequences listed, approximately 15% were seen once. An absence of ophthalmopathy progression within 18 months meant stable Graves' hyperthyroidism. Turning to this clonotype: Its specificity is not known.

This chain links TRBV6-2 or TRBV6-3 with TRBJ2-3, with 13 bases fitting TRBD2. This clonotype was obtained from a woman in her twenties or thirties with Graves' hyperthyroidism. The sample comprised blood. The CDR3 spells CASSFGLAGDTDTQYF. The DNA of the CDR3 is TGTGCCAGCAGTTTTGGACTAGCGGGAGACACAGATACGCAGTATTTT.